Following are 3 T cell receptor beta chains from one sample sequenced in a study of blood T cell repertoires in COVID-19. Here immunoSEQ multiplex PCR was the method, and the copy in TCRdb shows in-frame clones only, minus some. The sample holds over 150,000 clones; 70% to 85% are singletons and the top ten take 13%. Sequencing used peripheral blood. These receptors were taken from a human donor in a cohort sampled during active COVID-19.

The V and J genes are TRBV19 and TRBJ2-2; 11 positions agree with TRBD2. J lost 3 bases, V lost 5 bases, and 2 bases had no gene match. This CDR3 contains 15 residues. The germline CDR1 and CDR2 sequences are LNHDA and SQIVND (reference sequence). CDR3 in amino acids: CASSLGLADTGELFF. DNA of the CDR3: TGTGCCAGTAGTCTGGGACTAGCGGACACCGGGGAGCTGTTTTTT.

The chain couples TRBV10-3 to TRBJ1-1; TRBD1 aligns across 9 bases. V shed 6 bases and J 4 bases; nucleotides not matched to a gene: 6. CDR3 length: 14 amino acids. Germline V lookup: CDR1 ENHRY, CDR2 SYGVKD. DNA of the CDR3: TGTGCCATCAGGAGGGACAGGGAAGGCACTGAAGCTTTCTTT. Protein: CAIRRDREGTEAFF.

The chain joins TRBV18 to TRBJ1-2; D perhaps matches TRBD1 (6 bases). Per germline, CDR1 KGHSH and CDR2 LQKENI. The CDR3 is 15 residues long. Trimming cost V 3 bases and J 0 bases, with 11 bases left between them. CDR3 in amino acids: CASSPTRGANYGYTF. The CDR3 DNA reads as TGTGCCAGCTCACCGACCAGGGGCGCTAACTATGGCTACACCTTC. The variable domain in full, completed from reference TRBV18 and TRBJ1-2, reads NAGVMQNPRHLVRRRGQEARLRCSPMKGHSHVYWYRQLPEEGLKFMVYLQKENIIDESGMPKERFSAEFPKEGPSILRIQQVVRGDSAAYFCASSPTRGANYGYTFGSGTRLTVV.